The rows below give T cell receptor beta chains drawn from one sample of a study of blood T cells in healthy people across ages. From the 5' RACE reads, TCRdb called clonotypes with MiXCR, one entry per CDR3 protein. The sample holds 1.8 million or so distinct CDR3 sequences, around 40% seen once. The sample comprised blood. The receptors originated from a human donor in good health. Each CDR3 is given with its conserved first and last residue. The order of the fields is CDR3 DNA, CDR3 protein, V gene, J gene, clone size, D gene. A D gene is named only where the DNA matches it firmly. Clone size appears in some rows only: once, few, many, or a class for an expanded clone.

CDR3nt: TGCGCCAGCAGCCGTGGTGGGCGGGGGGCCGGCAATGAGCAGTTCTTC
CDR3aa: CASSRGGRGAGNEQFF
v_gene: TRBV4-1
j_gene: TRBJ2-1
abundance: -
d_gene: TRBD2

CDR3nt: TGTGCCTCCCGAGGGGCGGGGACCTCCTACAATGAGCAGTTCTTC
CDR3aa: CASRGAGTSYNEQFF
v_gene: TRBV10-3
j_gene: TRBJ2-1
abundance: -
d_gene: -

CDR3nt: TGCAGTGCTAGGGCAGGGGTTTTAGTGTATTCGGGAAAACTGTTTTTT
CDR3aa: CSARAGVLVYSGKLFF
v_gene: TRBV20-1
j_gene: TRBJ1-4
abundance: -
d_gene: -

CDR3nt: TGTGCCTGGACCACAGGGCTCGACTATGGCTACACCTTC
CDR3aa: CAWTTGLDYGYTF
v_gene: TRBV30
j_gene: TRBJ1-2
abundance: few
d_gene: -

CDR3nt: TGTGCCAGCAGTAAACGGACAGCGGACTATGGCTACACCTTC
CDR3aa: CASSKRTADYGYTF
v_gene: TRBV12-3/TRBV12-4
j_gene: TRBJ1-2
abundance: few
d_gene: -

CDR3nt: TGCAGTGTCCTGAAGGGGGGGTACACAGATACGCAGTATTTT
CDR3aa: CSVLKGGYTDTQYF
v_gene: TRBV20-1
j_gene: TRBJ2-3
abundance: -
d_gene: -

CDR3nt: TGTGCCAGCAGGAAGGTCAGCCACGTCTATGGCTACACCTTC
CDR3aa: CASRKVSHVYGYTF
v_gene: TRBV6-5
j_gene: TRBJ1-2
abundance: -
d_gene: -

CDR3nt: TGTGCCAGCAGCTCAGTTGCTAAAGTCTATGGCTACACCTTC
CDR3aa: CASSSVAKVYGYTF
v_gene: TRBV7-2
j_gene: TRBJ1-2
abundance: -
d_gene: -

CDR3nt: TGCAGTGCTAAGGTTGACGCGTCTGAAAAACTGTTTTTT
CDR3aa: CSAKVDASEKLFF
v_gene: TRBV20-1
j_gene: TRBJ1-4
abundance: few
d_gene: -

CDR3nt: TGCAGTGCTTTATCCCCGGGCAGGGGCAGGAATGAGCAGTACTTC
CDR3aa: CSALSPGRGRNEQYF
v_gene: TRBV20-1
j_gene: TRBJ2-5
abundance: -
d_gene: -

CDR3nt: TGCAGTGCTAGCTGGCAAAGTCGGGAGCAGTACTTC
CDR3aa: CSASWQSREQYF
v_gene: TRBV20-1
j_gene: TRBJ2-7
abundance: few
d_gene: -

CDR3nt: TGTGCCAGCAGTATTAGACAGGGGGCGGTCTACGAGCAGTACTTC
CDR3aa: CASSIRQGAVYEQYF
v_gene: TRBV27
j_gene: TRBJ2-7
abundance: few
d_gene: TRBD1

CDR3nt: TGCAGTGCTAGAGATTGGCCTAGCGGGGTCACAGATACGCAGTATTTT
CDR3aa: CSARDWPSGVTDTQYF
v_gene: TRBV20-1
j_gene: TRBJ2-3
abundance: few
d_gene: TRBD2

CDR3nt: TGCAGTGCTAGAGTTGGCAGCCCTACAACTAATGAAAAACTGTTTTTT
CDR3aa: CSARVGSPTTNEKLFF
v_gene: TRBV20-1
j_gene: TRBJ1-4
abundance: few
d_gene: -

CDR3nt: TGTGCCAGCAGCCAAGAAGGGTGGGAATACTCAACCATAAATGGCTACACCTTC
CDR3aa: CASSQEGWEYSTINGYTF
v_gene: TRBV3-1
j_gene: TRBJ1-2
abundance: -
d_gene: -

CDR3nt: TGTGCCAGCAGTTGGGCAGTTCGGGATACGCAGTATTTT
CDR3aa: CASSWAVRDTQYF
v_gene: TRBV6-7
j_gene: TRBJ2-3
abundance: few
d_gene: -

CDR3nt: TGCGCCAGCAGCCAAGGACAGGGGGCCTTCAATCAGCCCCAGCATTTT
CDR3aa: CASSQGQGAFNQPQHF
v_gene: TRBV4-1
j_gene: TRBJ1-5
abundance: few
d_gene: TRBD1

CDR3nt: TGCAGTGCTTTGGCCCTGACAGGATCAGGTGAAAAACTGTTTTTT
CDR3aa: CSALALTGSGEKLFF
v_gene: TRBV20-1
j_gene: TRBJ1-4
abundance: -
d_gene: -

CDR3nt: TGCAGCGTTGTGTTCAGGGCAGGTGGCTACACCTTC
CDR3aa: CSVVFRAGGYTF
v_gene: TRBV29-1
j_gene: TRBJ1-2
abundance: -
d_gene: -

CDR3nt: TGCGCCAGCAGCCCGGGACGGGTCGCTGGAGAGCAGTACTTC
CDR3aa: CASSPGRVAGEQYF
v_gene: TRBV4-3
j_gene: TRBJ2-7
abundance: -
d_gene: -

CDR3nt: TGTGCCAGCAGCTTAGGAGGGGCGGGGGGGCCGTACAATGAGCAGTTCTTC
CDR3aa: CASSLGGAGGPYNEQFF
v_gene: TRBV7-2
j_gene: TRBJ2-1
abundance: -
d_gene: TRBD2

CDR3nt: TGCGCCAGCAGCTTACAGGTTGGAGAGACCCAGTACTTC
CDR3aa: CASSLQVGETQYF
v_gene: TRBV5-1
j_gene: TRBJ2-5
abundance: -
d_gene: -

CDR3nt: TGTGCCAGCAGCGTAGGATTACTAGCGGGGGGATCCTACGAGCAGTACTTC
CDR3aa: CASSVGLLAGGSYEQYF
v_gene: TRBV9
j_gene: TRBJ2-7
abundance: -
d_gene: TRBD2

CDR3nt: TGTGCCAGCAGTTCCGATCGGGACAAGGTCACAGATACGCAGTATTTT
CDR3aa: CASSSDRDKVTDTQYF
v_gene: TRBV12-3/TRBV12-4
j_gene: TRBJ2-3
abundance: -
d_gene: -

CDR3nt: TGCGCCAGCAGCTTGGTGTTAGCGGGGGGGCGTTACGATGAGCAGTTCTTC
CDR3aa: CASSLVLAGGRYDEQFF
v_gene: TRBV5-1
j_gene: TRBJ2-1
abundance: -
d_gene: TRBD2

CDR3nt: TGTGCCATCAGTGAACAGGGTGAAGCTTTCTTT
CDR3aa: CAISEQGEAFF
v_gene: TRBV10-3
j_gene: TRBJ1-1
abundance: -
d_gene: -

CDR3nt: TGTGCCAGCAGCTTAGCCACGGGATCCTACGATGAGCAGTTCTTC
CDR3aa: CASSLATGSYDEQFF
v_gene: TRBV11-2
j_gene: TRBJ2-1
abundance: -
d_gene: -

CDR3nt: TGTGCCAGCAGCTTAGAAGGGGTCCATGAGCAGTTCTTC
CDR3aa: CASSLEGVHEQFF
v_gene: TRBV11-2
j_gene: TRBJ2-1
abundance: -
d_gene: -

CDR3nt: TGTGCCAGCAGCTTAAATCCCCCAGGGTCCGGGGCCAACGTCCTGACTTTC
CDR3aa: CASSLNPPGSGANVLTF
v_gene: TRBV7-3
j_gene: TRBJ2-6
abundance: few
d_gene: -

CDR3nt: TGTGCCTTCTCTGGGGGACAGGACTATGGCTACACCTTC
CDR3aa: CAFSGGQDYGYTF
v_gene: TRBV10-3
j_gene: TRBJ1-2
abundance: -
d_gene: TRBD1

CDR3nt: TGCAGTGCTAAGAGAAGGGGGTGGGAGGAAAAACTGTTTTTT
CDR3aa: CSAKRRGWEEKLFF
v_gene: TRBV20-1
j_gene: TRBJ1-4
abundance: -
d_gene: -

CDR3nt: TGTGCCAGCAGTGCAGCCCCTCACGAGACCCAGTACTTC
CDR3aa: CASSAAPHETQYF
v_gene: TRBV6-4
j_gene: TRBJ2-5
abundance: few
d_gene: -

CDR3nt: TGCAGTGCTAGACAGGGCCGAGGACCCCAGCATTTT
CDR3aa: CSARQGRGPQHF
v_gene: TRBV20-1
j_gene: TRBJ1-5
abundance: few
d_gene: -

CDR3nt: TGTGCCAGCTCACCGGGCCTGGAGAGGGGAGGTCAAGAGACCCAGTACTTC
CDR3aa: CASSPGLERGGQETQYF
v_gene: TRBV18
j_gene: TRBJ2-5
abundance: -
d_gene: -

CDR3nt: TGTGCCAGCAGCACGGACTGGGGACAGGGATCATCCTACGAGCAGTACTTC
CDR3aa: CASSTDWGQGSSYEQYF
v_gene: TRBV7-9
j_gene: TRBJ2-7
abundance: -
d_gene: TRBD1

CDR3nt: TGCGCCAGCAGCCAAGATAGGTTGACGGGGGGCACAGATACGCAGTATTTT
CDR3aa: CASSQDRLTGGTDTQYF
v_gene: TRBV4-3
j_gene: TRBJ2-3
abundance: -
d_gene: -

CDR3nt: TGCAGTGCTCAGAGGGGGACAGGGGATGACGAGCAGTACTTC
CDR3aa: CSAQRGTGDDEQYF
v_gene: TRBV20-1
j_gene: TRBJ2-7
abundance: -
d_gene: TRBD1

CDR3nt: TGCGCCAGCGGGACAGTCAATCAGCCCCAGCATTTT
CDR3aa: CASGTVNQPQHF
v_gene: TRBV4-1
j_gene: TRBJ1-5
abundance: -
d_gene: TRBD1

CDR3nt: TGCGCCAGCAGCCCGATCGACAGGGAGAACACTGAAGCTTTCTTT
CDR3aa: CASSPIDRENTEAFF
v_gene: TRBV5-1
j_gene: TRBJ1-1
abundance: -
d_gene: TRBD1

CDR3nt: TGTGCCATCGGGCGGGGGGCCCCCTACAATGAGCAGTTCTTC
CDR3aa: CAIGRGAPYNEQFF
v_gene: TRBV10-3
j_gene: TRBJ2-1
abundance: few
d_gene: TRBD2

CDR3nt: TGCAGTGCTAGGCGGACGTCCCAGGCTAATGAAAAACTGTTTTTT
CDR3aa: CSARRTSQANEKLFF
v_gene: TRBV20-1
j_gene: TRBJ1-4
abundance: -
d_gene: -

CDR3nt: TGTGCCAGCAGAGATCGTACAGGGACCCCCTACGAGCAGTACTTC
CDR3aa: CASRDRTGTPYEQYF
v_gene: TRBV7-2
j_gene: TRBJ2-7
abundance: few
d_gene: -

CDR3nt: TGTGCCAGCAGCTCCGGGCCATTTATCACAGATACGCAGTATTTT
CDR3aa: CASSSGPFITDTQYF
v_gene: TRBV5-6
j_gene: TRBJ2-3
abundance: few
d_gene: -

CDR3nt: TGTGCCAGCTCCAAAGCAACAGGGTTTGGGGGAGAGACCCAGTACTTC
CDR3aa: CASSKATGFGGETQYF
v_gene: TRBV9
j_gene: TRBJ2-5
abundance: -
d_gene: -

CDR3nt: TGTGCCAGCAGTTGGGAACAGGGGGAAGAGACCCAGTACTTC
CDR3aa: CASSWEQGEETQYF
v_gene: TRBV7-8
j_gene: TRBJ2-5
abundance: -
d_gene: TRBD1

CDR3nt: TGTGCCAGCAGCCGGGGAGGAACAGGTGCTTACGAGCAGTACTTC
CDR3aa: CASSRGGTGAYEQYF
v_gene: TRBV2
j_gene: TRBJ2-7
abundance: -
d_gene: -

CDR3nt: TGCAGCGTAGACAGGGTTTTGACCTACAATGGGCAGTTCTTC
CDR3aa: CSVDRVLTYNGQFF
v_gene: TRBV29-1
j_gene: TRBJ2-1
abundance: few
d_gene: TRBD1

CDR3nt: TGTGCCAGCAGCCGAGAAGGGGGCGGCTATAATTCACCCCTCCACTTT
CDR3aa: CASSREGGGYNSPLHF
v_gene: TRBV7-2
j_gene: TRBJ1-6
abundance: -
d_gene: TRBD1

CDR3nt: TGCGCCAGCAGCTCGGTCGGGGTAGGCACTGAAGCTTTCTTT
CDR3aa: CASSSVGVGTEAFF
v_gene: TRBV5-1
j_gene: TRBJ1-1
abundance: few
d_gene: -

CDR3nt: TGTGCCAGCAGCTTAGGATGGGGAGAAACCTACAATGAGCAGTTCTTC
CDR3aa: CASSLGWGETYNEQFF
v_gene: TRBV11-1
j_gene: TRBJ2-1
abundance: few
d_gene: -

CDR3nt: TGTGCCAGCAGTTTGTCCCGGACAGGGGCAGCTTTCTTT
CDR3aa: CASSLSRTGAAFF
v_gene: TRBV27
j_gene: TRBJ1-1
abundance: -
d_gene: TRBD1

CDR3nt: TGTGCCAGCAAACCCGACAGGGAAGGCGGCTACACCTTC
CDR3aa: CASKPDREGGYTF
v_gene: TRBV2
j_gene: TRBJ1-2
abundance: -
d_gene: TRBD1

CDR3nt: TGCAGTGCTAGAGGGGCGGTAGAGTTCTTC
CDR3aa: CSARGAVEFF
v_gene: TRBV20-1
j_gene: TRBJ2-1
abundance: few
d_gene: -

CDR3nt: TGTGCCAGCGGCGCTGACCTTAACTATGGCTACACCTTC
CDR3aa: CASGADLNYGYTF
v_gene: TRBV7-9
j_gene: TRBJ1-2
abundance: -
d_gene: -